This T cell receptor (beta chain) was recorded in a study of shared T cell receptors in the human thymus. Germline values: CDR1 LGHNA, CDR2 YSLEER. This CDR3 is 16 amino acids long. After removal of 6 bases from V and 2 bases from J, the junction contained 13 bases not matched to a gene. This clone has a single count. Clones were sequenced by immunoSEQ multiplex PCR, and TCRdb holds only the in-frame ones, with some missing. The table records roughly 500,000 clones, around 78% of them present only once. The same specimen was also included in a second study, on human thymus T cells. That paper states: Resections removed during corrective heart surgery provided the thymus tissue used.

Sequenced input: thymocytes. The V gene is TRBV4-3, the J gene TRBJ2-7, with 7 bases aligning to TRBD2. This receptor was obtained from a boy under two years old with a congenital heart defect. CDR3 sequence reads: CASRETRESHPYEQYF. Written as DNA, the CDR3 is TGCGCCAGCAGAGAGACGCGGGAGTCCCACCCCTACGAGCAGTACTTC.